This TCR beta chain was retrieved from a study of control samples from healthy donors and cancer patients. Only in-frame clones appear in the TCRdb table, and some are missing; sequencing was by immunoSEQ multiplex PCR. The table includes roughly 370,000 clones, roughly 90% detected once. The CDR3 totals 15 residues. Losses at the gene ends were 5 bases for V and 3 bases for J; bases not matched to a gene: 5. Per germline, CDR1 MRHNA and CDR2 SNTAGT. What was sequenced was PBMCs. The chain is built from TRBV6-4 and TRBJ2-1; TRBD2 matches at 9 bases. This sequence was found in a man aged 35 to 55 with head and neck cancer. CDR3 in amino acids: CASSRASGVYNEQFF. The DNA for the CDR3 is TGTGCCAGCAGTCGAGCTAGCGGGGTCTACAATGAGCAGTTCTTC.